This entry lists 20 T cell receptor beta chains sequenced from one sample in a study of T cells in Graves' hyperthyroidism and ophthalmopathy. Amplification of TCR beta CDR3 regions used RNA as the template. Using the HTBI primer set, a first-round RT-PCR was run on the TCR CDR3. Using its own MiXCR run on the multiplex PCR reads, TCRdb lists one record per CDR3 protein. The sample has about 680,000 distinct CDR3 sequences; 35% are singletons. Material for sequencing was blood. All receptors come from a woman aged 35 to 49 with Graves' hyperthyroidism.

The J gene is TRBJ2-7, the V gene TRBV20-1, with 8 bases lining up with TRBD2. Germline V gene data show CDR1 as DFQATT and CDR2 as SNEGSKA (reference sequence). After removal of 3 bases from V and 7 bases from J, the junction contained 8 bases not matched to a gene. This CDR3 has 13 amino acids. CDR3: CSASGRAYNEQYF. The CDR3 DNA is TGCAGTGCTAGCGGGAGGGCCTACAATGAGCAGTACTTC.

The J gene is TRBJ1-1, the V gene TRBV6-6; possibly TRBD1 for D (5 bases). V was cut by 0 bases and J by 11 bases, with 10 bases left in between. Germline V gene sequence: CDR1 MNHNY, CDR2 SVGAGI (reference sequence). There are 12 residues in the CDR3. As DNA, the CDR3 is TGTGCCAGCAGTTACTCCCGGGACTTTGCTTTCTTT. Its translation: CASSYSRDFAFF.

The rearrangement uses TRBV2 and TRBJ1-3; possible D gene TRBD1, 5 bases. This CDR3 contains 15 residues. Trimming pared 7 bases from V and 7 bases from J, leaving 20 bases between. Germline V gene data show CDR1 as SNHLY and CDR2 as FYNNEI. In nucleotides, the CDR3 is TGTGCCAGCACCAGCAGGACTAGCGGGGGGAACACCATATATTTT. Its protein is CASTSRTSGGNTIYF.

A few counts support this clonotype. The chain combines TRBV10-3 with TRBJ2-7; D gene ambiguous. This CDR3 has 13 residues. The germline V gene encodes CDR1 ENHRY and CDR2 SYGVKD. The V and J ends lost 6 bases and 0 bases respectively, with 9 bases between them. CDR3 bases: TGTGCCATCAGCGCGACAAGCTCCTACGAGCAGTACTTC. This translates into CAISATSSYEQYF.

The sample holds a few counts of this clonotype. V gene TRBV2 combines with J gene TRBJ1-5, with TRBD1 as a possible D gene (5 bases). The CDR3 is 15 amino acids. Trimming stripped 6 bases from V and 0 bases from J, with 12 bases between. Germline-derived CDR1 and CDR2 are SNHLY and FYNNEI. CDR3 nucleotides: TGTGCCAGCAGCCAGGGACTGGTTAGCAATCAGCCCCAGCATTTT. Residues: CASSQGLVSNQPQHF.

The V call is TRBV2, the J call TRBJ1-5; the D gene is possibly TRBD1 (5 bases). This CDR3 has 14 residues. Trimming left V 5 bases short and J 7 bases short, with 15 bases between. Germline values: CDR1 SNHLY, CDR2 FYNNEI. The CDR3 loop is CASSPAGFGQPQHF. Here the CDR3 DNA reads TGTGCCAGCAGTCCTGCAGGGTTTGGGCAGCCCCAGCATTTT.

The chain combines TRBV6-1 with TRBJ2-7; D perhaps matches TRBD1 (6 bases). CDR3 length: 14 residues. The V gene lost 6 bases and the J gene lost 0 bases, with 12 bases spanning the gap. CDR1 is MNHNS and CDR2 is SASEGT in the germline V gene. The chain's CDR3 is CASSREQGSYEQYF. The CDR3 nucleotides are TGTGCCAGCAGCCGAGAACAGGGCTCCTACGAGCAGTACTTC.

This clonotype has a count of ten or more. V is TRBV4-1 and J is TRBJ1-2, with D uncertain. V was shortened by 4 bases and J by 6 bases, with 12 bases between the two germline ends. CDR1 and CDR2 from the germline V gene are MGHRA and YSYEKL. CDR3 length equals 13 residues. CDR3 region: CASSRENRNGYTF. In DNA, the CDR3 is TGCGCCAGCAGCCGGGAGAATCGAAATGGCTACACCTTC.

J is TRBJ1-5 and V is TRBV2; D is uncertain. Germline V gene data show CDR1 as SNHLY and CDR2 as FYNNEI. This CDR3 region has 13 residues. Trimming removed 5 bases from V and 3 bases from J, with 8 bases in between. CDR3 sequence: CASSQQINQPQHF. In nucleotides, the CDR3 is TGTGCCAGCAGTCAACAGATCAATCAGCCCCAGCATTTT.

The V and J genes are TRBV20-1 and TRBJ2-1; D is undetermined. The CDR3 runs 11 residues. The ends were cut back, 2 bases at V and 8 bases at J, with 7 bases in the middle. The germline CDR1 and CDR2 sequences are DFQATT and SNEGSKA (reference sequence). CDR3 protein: CSARCEDEQFF. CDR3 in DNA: TGCAGTGCTAGATGCGAGGATGAGCAGTTCTTC.

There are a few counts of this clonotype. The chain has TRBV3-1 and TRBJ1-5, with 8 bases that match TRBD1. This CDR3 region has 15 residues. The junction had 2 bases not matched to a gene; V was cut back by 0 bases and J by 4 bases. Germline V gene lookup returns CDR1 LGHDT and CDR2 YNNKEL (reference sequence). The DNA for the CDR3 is TGTGCCAGCAGCCAAGATTGGACAGGGAATCAGCCCCAGCATTTT. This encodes CASSQDWTGNQPQHF.

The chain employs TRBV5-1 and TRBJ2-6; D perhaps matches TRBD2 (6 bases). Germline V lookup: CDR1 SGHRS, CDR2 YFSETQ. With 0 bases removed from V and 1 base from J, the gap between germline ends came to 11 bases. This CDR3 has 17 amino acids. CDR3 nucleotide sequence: TGCGCCAGCAGCTTGGACGGCGGGAAATCTGGGGCCAACGTCCTGACTTTC. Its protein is CASSLDGGKSGANVLTF.

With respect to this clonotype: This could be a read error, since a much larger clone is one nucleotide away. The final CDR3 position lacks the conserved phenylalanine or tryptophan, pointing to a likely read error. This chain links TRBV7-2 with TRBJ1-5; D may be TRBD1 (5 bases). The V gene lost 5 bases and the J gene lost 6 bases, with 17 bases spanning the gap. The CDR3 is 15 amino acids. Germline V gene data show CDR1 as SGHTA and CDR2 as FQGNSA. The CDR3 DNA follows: TGTGCCAGCAGCCTACCGGGACCCCTGGCTCAGCCCCAGCATTGT. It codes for CASSLPGPLAQPQHC.

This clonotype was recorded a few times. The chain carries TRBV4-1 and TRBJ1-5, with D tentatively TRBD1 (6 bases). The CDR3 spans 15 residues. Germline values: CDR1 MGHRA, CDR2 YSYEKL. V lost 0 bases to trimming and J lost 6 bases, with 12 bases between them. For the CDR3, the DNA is TGCGCCAGCAGCCAAGAACCGGGACACGGTCAGCCCCAGCATTTT. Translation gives CASSQEPGHGQPQHF.

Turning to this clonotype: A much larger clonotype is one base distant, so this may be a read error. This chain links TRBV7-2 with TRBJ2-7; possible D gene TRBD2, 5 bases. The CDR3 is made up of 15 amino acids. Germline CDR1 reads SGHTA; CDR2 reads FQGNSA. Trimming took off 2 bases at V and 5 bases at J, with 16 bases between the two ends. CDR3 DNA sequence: TGTGCCAGCAGCTTATACGAGGGCCTCAGAGACGAGCAGTACTTC. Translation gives CASSLYEGLRDEQYF.

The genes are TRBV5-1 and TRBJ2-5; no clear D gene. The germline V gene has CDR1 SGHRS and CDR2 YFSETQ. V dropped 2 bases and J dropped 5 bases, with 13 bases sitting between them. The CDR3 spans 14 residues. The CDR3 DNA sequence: TGCGCCAGCAGCTTCTTTAAAGGAGAGGAGACCCAGTACTTC. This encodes CASSFFKGEETQYF.

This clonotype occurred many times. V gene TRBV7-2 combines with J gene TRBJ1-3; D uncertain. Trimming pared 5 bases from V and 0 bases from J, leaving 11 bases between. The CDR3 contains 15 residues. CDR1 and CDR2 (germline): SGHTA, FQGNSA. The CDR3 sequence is CASSPYLASGNTIYF. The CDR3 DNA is TGTGCCAGCAGCCCTTACCTCGCCTCTGGAAACACCATATATTTT. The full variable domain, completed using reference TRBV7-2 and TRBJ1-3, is GAGVSQSPSNKVTEKGKDVELRCDPISGHTALYWYRQSLGQGLEFLIYFQGNSAPDKSGLPSDRFSAERTGGSVSTLTIQRTQQEDSAVYLCASSPYLASGNTIYFGEGSWLTVV.

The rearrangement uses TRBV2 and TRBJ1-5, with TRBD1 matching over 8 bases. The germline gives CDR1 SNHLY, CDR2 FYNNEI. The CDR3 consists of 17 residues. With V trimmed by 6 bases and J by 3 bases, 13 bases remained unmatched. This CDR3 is CASRPGRGQGLNQPQHF. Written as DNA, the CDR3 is TGTGCCAGCAGACCGGGCCGAGGACAGGGCCTCAATCAGCCCCAGCATTTT.

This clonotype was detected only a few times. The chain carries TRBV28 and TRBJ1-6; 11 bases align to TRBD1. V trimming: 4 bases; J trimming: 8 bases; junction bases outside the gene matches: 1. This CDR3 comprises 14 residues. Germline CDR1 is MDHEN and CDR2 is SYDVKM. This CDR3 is CASSSGQGDSPLHF. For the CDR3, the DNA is TGTGCCAGCAGTTCGGGACAGGGGGATTCACCCCTCCACTTT.

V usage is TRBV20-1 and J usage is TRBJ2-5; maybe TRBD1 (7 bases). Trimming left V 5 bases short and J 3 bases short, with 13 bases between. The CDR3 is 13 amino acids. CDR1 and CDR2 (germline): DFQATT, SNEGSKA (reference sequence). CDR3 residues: CSAASGGKETQYF. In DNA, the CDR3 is TGCAGTGCTGCGTCAGGGGGGAAAGAGACCCAGTACTTC.